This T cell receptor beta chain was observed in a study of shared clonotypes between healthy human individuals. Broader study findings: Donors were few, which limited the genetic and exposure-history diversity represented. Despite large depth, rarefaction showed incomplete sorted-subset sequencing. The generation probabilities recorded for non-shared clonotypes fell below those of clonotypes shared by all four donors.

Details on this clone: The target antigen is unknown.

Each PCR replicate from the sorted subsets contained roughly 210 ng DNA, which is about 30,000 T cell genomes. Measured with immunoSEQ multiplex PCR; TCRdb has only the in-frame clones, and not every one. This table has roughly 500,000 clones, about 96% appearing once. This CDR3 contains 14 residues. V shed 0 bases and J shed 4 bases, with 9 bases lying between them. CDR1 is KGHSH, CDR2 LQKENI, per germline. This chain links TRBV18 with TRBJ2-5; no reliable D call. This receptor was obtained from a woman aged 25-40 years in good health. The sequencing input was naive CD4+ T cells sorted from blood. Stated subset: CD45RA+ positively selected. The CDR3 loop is CASSPPNLSETQYF. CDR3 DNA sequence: TGTGCCAGCTCACCACCCAATCTATCAGAGACCCAGTACTTC. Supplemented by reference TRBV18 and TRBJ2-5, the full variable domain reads NAGVMQNPRHLVRRRGQEARLRCSPMKGHSHVYWYRQLPEEGLKFMVYLQKENIIDESGMPKERFSAEFPKEGPSILRIQQVVRGDSAAYFCASSPPNLSETQYFGPGTRLLVL.